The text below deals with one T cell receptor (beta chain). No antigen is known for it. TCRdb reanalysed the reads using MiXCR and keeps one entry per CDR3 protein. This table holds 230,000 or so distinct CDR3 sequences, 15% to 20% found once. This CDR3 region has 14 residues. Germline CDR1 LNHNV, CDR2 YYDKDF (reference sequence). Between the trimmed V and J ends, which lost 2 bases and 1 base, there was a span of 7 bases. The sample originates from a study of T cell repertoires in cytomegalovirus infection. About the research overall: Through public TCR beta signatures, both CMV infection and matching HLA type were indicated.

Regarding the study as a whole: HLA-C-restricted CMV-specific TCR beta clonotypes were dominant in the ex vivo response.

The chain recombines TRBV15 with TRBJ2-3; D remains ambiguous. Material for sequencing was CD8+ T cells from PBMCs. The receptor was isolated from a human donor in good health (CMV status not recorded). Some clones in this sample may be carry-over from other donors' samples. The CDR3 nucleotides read TGTGCCACCAGCAGACCAGCTCGCACAGATACGCAGTATTTT. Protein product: CATSRPARTDTQYF.